The text below deals with one TCR beta chain. A read error may produce the germline difference seen at one junction end. The data derive from a study of blood T cells in healthy people across ages. Across the study: Per two T cells, about one barcoded beta molecule was captured through template switching.

Sample-barcoded 5' priming and a J-beta primer mix drove a second PCR of 7 to 11 cycles. The template-switch adaptor was a 5' adaptor with 12 random nucleotides. It tagged each cDNA molecule. Each CDR3 protein gets one entry after TCRdb re-called the 5' RACE reads with MiXCR. Altogether about 640,000 distinct CDR3 sequences are present, less than 45% being singletons, with the ten largest covering about 32%. This CDR3 is built from 14 residues. The V gene's germline CDR1 is SQVTM and CDR2 ANQGSEA. Healthy Caucasian individuals from Russia aged about 6 to 95 served as donors. This receptor was identified in an older man in good health. The specimen was blood. The chain is built from TRBV29-1 and TRBJ2-5; perhaps D is TRBD1 or TRBD2 (5 bases each). The CDR3 nucleotides read TGCGGCGTCAATAGAGGGACCGGGCAAGAGACCCAGTACTTC. This codes for CGVNRGTGQETQYF.